This is a list of T cell receptor beta chains from one sample in a study of T cells in Graves' hyperthyroidism and ophthalmopathy. A single record per CDR3 protein comes from TCRdb applying MiXCR to the multiplex PCR reads. The sample holds approximately 270,000 distinct CDR3 sequences, 14% to 15% seen once. The sequenced sample consisted of blood. The receptors shown here come from a woman in her thirties or forties with Graves' hyperthyroidism that later progressed to Graves' ophthalmopathy. Each CDR3 is given with its conserved first and last residue. Fields, in order: clone size, D gene, V gene, J gene, CDR3 DNA, CDR3 protein. The D gene is left open where the match is weak. Not every row has a clone size; where given, it reads once, few, many or a size class.

abundance: many
d_gene: NA
v_gene: TRBV7-9
j_gene: TRBJ2-1
CDR3nt: TGTGCCAGCAGCTTAGGAGGGATTAACAATGAGCAGTTCTTC
CDR3aa: CASSLGGINNEQFF

abundance: many
d_gene: TRBD2
v_gene: TRBV7-8
j_gene: TRBJ2-3
CDR3nt: TGTGCCAGCAGCATAGCCCCGGGACTAGTGATTGATACGCAGTATTTT
CDR3aa: CASSIAPGLVIDTQYF

abundance: few
d_gene: NA
v_gene: TRBV7-9
j_gene: TRBJ2-2
CDR3nt: TGTGCCAGCAGCAAACTACTTAACACCGGGGAGCTGTTTTTT
CDR3aa: CASSKLLNTGELFF

abundance: NA
d_gene: TRBD1
v_gene: TRBV27
j_gene: TRBJ2-1
CDR3nt: TGTGCCAGCAGTTTATTGGGGACAGTAGGGGACAATGAGCAGTTCTTC
CDR3aa: CASSLLGTVGDNEQFF

abundance: many
d_gene: NA
v_gene: TRBV5-1
j_gene: TRBJ1-1
CDR3nt: TGCGCCAGCAGCTTGGCGCCGGAGAACACTGAAGCTTTCTTT
CDR3aa: CASSLAPENTEAFF

abundance: many
d_gene: NA
v_gene: TRBV27
j_gene: TRBJ2-3
CDR3nt: TGTGCCAGCAGTTTATCCCAATCTACAGATACGCAGTATTTT
CDR3aa: CASSLSQSTDTQYF

abundance: few
d_gene: NA
v_gene: TRBV5-8
j_gene: TRBJ2-2
CDR3nt: TGTGCCAGCATTGGCGGGATGGGCACCGGGGAGCTGTTTTTT
CDR3aa: CASIGGMGTGELFF

abundance: few
d_gene: TRBD2
v_gene: TRBV7-9
j_gene: TRBJ2-5
CDR3nt: TGTGCCAGCCGGGGGGGCCAAGAGACCCAGTACTTC
CDR3aa: CASRGGQETQYF

abundance: NA
d_gene: NA
v_gene: TRBV28
j_gene: TRBJ2-5
CDR3nt: TGTGCCAGCACCTACCCGTCCCAAGAGACCCAGTACTTC
CDR3aa: CASTYPSQETQYF

abundance: many
d_gene: TRBD2
v_gene: TRBV29-1
j_gene: TRBJ2-5
CDR3nt: TGCAGCGGTGGACTAGCGGGAGGGTGGGGAGAGACCCAGTACTTC
CDR3aa: CSGGLAGGWGETQYF

abundance: many
d_gene: NA
v_gene: TRBV6-1
j_gene: TRBJ1-1
CDR3nt: TGTGCGGACATATTAGGGGGTGTGTCGGACACTGAAGCTTTCTTT
CDR3aa: CADILGGVSDTEAFF

abundance: few
d_gene: NA
v_gene: TRBV18
j_gene: TRBJ2-1
CDR3nt: TGTGCCAGCTCACCAAAGGGCTCTGGGGTCCTGGGGAATGAGCAGTTCTTC
CDR3aa: CASSPKGSGVLGNEQFF

abundance: many
d_gene: NA
v_gene: TRBV3-1
j_gene: TRBJ1-2
CDR3nt: TGTGCCAGCAGCCACATTAAAGGTCCTTTTGGCTACACCTTC
CDR3aa: CASSHIKGPFGYTF